This T cell receptor (beta chain) emerged from a study of glioma-infiltrating T cells after dendritic cell vaccination. This CDR3 contains 11 residues. Germline-derived CDR1 and CDR2 are MNHNY and SVGAGI (reference sequence). Trimming removed 3 bases from V and 10 bases from J, with 9 bases in between. Clones were read by immunoSEQ multiplex PCR, and TCRdb kept only the in-frame ones, dropping some. The sample shows 100,000 or so clones, 90% of them seen only once. The time point is: after dendritic cell vaccination, including at tumor progression/relapse. The source is a human donor with glioblastoma. The chain uses TRBV6-6 and TRBJ1-1; D is unclear. The sample in question was blood, obtained after dendritic cell vaccination. The CDR3 region has the DNA TGTGCCAGCAGTTATCCCGGTTCAGCTTTCTTT. It is translated as CASSYPGSAFF.